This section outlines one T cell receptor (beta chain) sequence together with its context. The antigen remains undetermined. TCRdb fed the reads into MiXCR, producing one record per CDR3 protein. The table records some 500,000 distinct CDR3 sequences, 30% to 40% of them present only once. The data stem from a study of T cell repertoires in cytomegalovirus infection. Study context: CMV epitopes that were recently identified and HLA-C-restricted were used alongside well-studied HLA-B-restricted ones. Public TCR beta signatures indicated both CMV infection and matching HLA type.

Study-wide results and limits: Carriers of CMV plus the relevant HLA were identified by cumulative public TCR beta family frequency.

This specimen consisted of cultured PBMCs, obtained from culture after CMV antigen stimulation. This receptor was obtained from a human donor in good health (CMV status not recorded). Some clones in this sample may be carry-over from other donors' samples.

The CDR3 loop reads CSAIGLAGVGRGDTQYF. The CDR3 DNA is TGCAGTGCTATAGGACTAGCGGGAGTAGGACGAGGTGATACGCAGTATTTT. The chain has TRBV20-1 and TRBJ2-3; 13 bases line up with TRBD2. Germline lookup yields CDR1 DFQATT and CDR2 SNEGSKA (reference sequence). The CDR3 spans 17 residues. Trimming took 4 bases from V and 6 from J; bases not matched to a gene: 13.